This record covers a single TCR beta chain. Germline values: CDR1 SEHNR, CDR2 FQNEAQ (reference sequence). The V end lost 1 base, the J end lost 4 bases, and 10 bases lay between the germline ends. The CDR3 runs to 14 residues. The data belong to a study of control samples from healthy donors and cancer patients. Sequencing was performed with immunoSEQ multiplex PCR; in TCRdb, only in-frame clones are kept and a portion is missing. This sample has around 160,000 clones; more than 85% occur once, and the top ten carry 5.8%. The chain has TRBV7-9 and TRBJ1-1; D gene ambiguous. The clonotype was recovered from a man in his late teens or twenties in good health. Source material: blood. The CDR3 DNA sequence: TGTGCCAGCAGCTTAGAGGTCATCGTCACTGAAGCTTTCTTT. Residues: CASSLEVIVTEAFF.